Listed here are 20 T cell receptor beta chains from one sample, sequenced in a study of shared T cell receptors in the human thymus. Here immunoSEQ multiplex PCR was the method, and the copy in TCRdb shows in-frame clones only, minus some. The sample shows 700,000 or so clones, around 85% of them seen only once. The sample also formed part of further work on human thymus T cells.

Sequencing was performed on thymocytes. The receptor set was obtained from a girl under two years old with a congenital heart defect.

A few counts support this clone. This chain joins TRBV29-1 and TRBJ2-3; TRBD1 matches at 11 bases. The CDR3 length is 18 residues. The ends lost 4 bases at V and 6 bases at J; junction bases unmatched: 18. The germline V gene has CDR1 SQVTM and CDR2 ANQGSEA. The DNA for the CDR3 is TGCAGCGTTGGGTTTTGGGTAGCCGGGGGACAGGGGGGTGATACGCAGTATTTT. Translated: CSVGFWVAGGQGGDTQYF.

Details on this clone: The sample contains more than one DNA sequence encoding this CDR3. V and J are TRBV2 and TRBJ2-7; 7 nucleotides align to TRBD1. Germline trimming cut 6 bases from V and 2 bases from J; bases unmatched to any gene: 4. Germline CDR1 and CDR2: SNHLY and FYNNEI. The CDR3 is 13 residues long. Here the CDR3 reads CASSRDRAYEQYF. The CDR3 region has the DNA TGTGCCAGCAGCAGGGACAGAGCCTACGAGCAGTACTTC.

V gene TRBV28 combines with J gene TRBJ2-7, with 7 bases fitting TRBD1. Per germline, CDR1 MDHEN and CDR2 SYDVKM. This CDR3 is built from 14 residues. The J segment lost 2 bases and the V segment lost 4 bases, leaving 5 bases of the junction unmatched. Here the CDR3 DNA reads TGTGCCAGCAGTTATAAGACAGGGCCCTACGAGCAGTACTTC. This translates into CASSYKTGPYEQYF.

The chain employs TRBV27 and TRBJ1-2; 11 bases fit TRBD1. The CDR3 consists of 18 residues. The V gene end was trimmed by 5 bases and the J gene end by 2 bases; junction bases not matched to a gene: 13. Germline CDR1 and CDR2: MNHEY and SMNVEV (reference sequence). The CDR3 region is CASSDPRTGGLGNYGYTF. CDR3 sequence (DNA): TGTGCCAGCAGTGACCCTCGGACAGGGGGCTTAGGGAACTATGGCTACACCTTC.

The sample holds one count of this clone. The J gene is TRBJ1-2, the V gene TRBV2, with 10 bases fitting TRBD1. This CDR3 spans 13 amino acids. V lost 10 bases, J lost 1 base, and 3 bases stayed unmatched. Germline V CDR1 and CDR2: SNHLY, FYNNEI. In nucleotides, the CDR3 is TGTGCCAACGGACAGGGGGATAACTATGGCTACACCTTC. Amino acids: CANGQGDNYGYTF.

The chain joins TRBV7-9 to TRBJ1-4, with TRBD1 as a possible D gene (5 bases). Germline assignment: CDR1 SEHNR and CDR2 FQNEAQ (reference sequence). Trimming pared 1 base from V and 4 bases from J, leaving 7 bases between. This CDR3 spans 14 amino acids. The chain's CDR3 is CASSLGGVNEKLFF. CDR3 bases: TGTGCCAGCAGCTTAGGGGGGGTTAATGAAAAACTGTTTTTT.

There are a few counts of this clone. The rearrangement joins TRBV30 to TRBJ2-1, with 7 bases that match TRBD2. There are 16 residues in the CDR3. Germline V gives CDR1 GTSNPN, CDR2 SVGIG (reference sequence). V dropped 0 bases and J dropped 5; count of bases not matched to a gene: 10. CDR3 loop: CAWSVPWGEGDNEQFF. Written as DNA, the CDR3 is TGTGCCTGGAGTGTACCCTGGGGGGAGGGCGACAATGAGCAGTTCTTC.

This clone showed up just once. V and J are TRBV5-5 and TRBJ1-5, with D possibly TRBD1 on 6 matching bases. Trimming stripped 4 bases from V and 4 bases from J, with 12 bases between. Germline assignment: CDR1 SGHKS and CDR2 YYEKEE (reference sequence). CDR3 length: 14 residues. The CDR3 nucleotides are TGTGCCAGCAGCCCCCGGACAGATAATCAGCCCCAGCATTTT. It codes for CASSPRTDNQPQHF.

The chain has TRBV18 and TRBJ1-1, with D perhaps matching TRBD1 (6 bases). The CDR3 is made up of 18 amino acids. The germline V gene has CDR1 KGHSH and CDR2 LQKENI. The germline V and J ends were trimmed by 7 bases and 0 bases, with 24 bases remaining between them. The chain's CDR3 is CASYHVETGKLMNTEAFF. CDR3 DNA: TGTGCCAGCTATCACGTGGAGACAGGCAAACTAATGAACACTGAAGCTTTCTTT.

The chain couples TRBV5-1 to TRBJ2-7; TRBD1 matches 8 bases. This CDR3 contains 18 residues. The trim removed 4 bases at V and 4 bases at J, leaving 19 bases unmatched. The germline CDR1 and CDR2 sequences are SGHRS and YFSETQ. CDR3: CASSPCPTNYTGGYEQYF. As DNA, the CDR3 is TGCGCCAGCAGCCCTTGCCCAACCAATTATACAGGGGGGTACGAGCAGTACTTC.

This chain links TRBV4-1 with TRBJ2-2; tentatively, D is TRBD2 (5 bases). The length of the CDR3 is 15 residues. V lost 1 base to trimming and J lost 6 bases, with 12 bases between them. Per germline, CDR1 MGHRA and CDR2 YSYEKL. Here the CDR3 DNA reads TGCGCCAGCAGCCAAGTGTTTAGCGCTCCCGGGGAGCTGTTTTTT. Amino acids: CASSQVFSAPGELFF.

This clone was seen a single time. The J gene is TRBJ1-1, the V gene TRBV4-3; D is perhaps TRBD1 (6 bases). The CDR3 extends over 18 amino acids. Trimming cost V 0 bases and J 3 bases, with 20 bases left between them. Germline CDR1 LGHNA, CDR2 YSLEER. The CDR3 is CASSQDDRQRPGDTEAFF. The CDR3 DNA reads as TGCGCCAGCAGCCAAGATGATCGCCAGAGACCAGGGGACACTGAAGCTTTCTTT.

A single count supports this clone. The genes are TRBV27 and TRBJ1-5, with D tentatively TRBD1 (6 bases). Germline V gives CDR1 MNHEY, CDR2 SMNVEV (reference sequence). This CDR3 comprises 17 residues. V was cut by 2 bases and J by 2 bases, with 16 bases left in between. This CDR3 is CASSLRGAGAGNQPQHF. CDR3 DNA: TGTGCCAGCAGTTTAAGGGGAGCGGGGGCTGGCAATCAGCCCCAGCATTTT.

This rearrangement joins TRBV5-4 to TRBJ2-1; 8 bases line up with TRBD1. This CDR3 is 14 amino acids long. Losses at the gene ends were 4 bases for V and 8 bases for J; bases not matched to a gene: 8. In germline, CDR1 is SGHNT, CDR2 YYREEE (reference sequence). CDR3 nucleotide sequence: TGTGCCAGCAGCAGCAGGGGGCTAGCAGATGAGCAGTTCTTC. Encoded protein: CASSSRGLADEQFF.

This clone was picked up one time. The chain couples TRBV19 to TRBJ1-2, with D hard to call. Trimming took 6 bases from V and 0 from J, leaving 20 bases between them. Per the germline V gene, CDR1 is LNHDA and CDR2 is SQIVND (reference sequence). The CDR3 totals 17 residues. This CDR3 reads CASSPFSVQFANYGYTF. In DNA form, the CDR3 reads TGTGCCAGTAGCCCCTTTTCAGTGCAGTTTGCTAACTATGGCTACACCTTC.

V usage is TRBV29-1 and J usage is TRBJ2-5; 9 bases agree with TRBD1. V trimming: 6 bases; J trimming: 1 base; junction bases outside the gene matches: 3. The CDR3 extends over 13 amino acids. Germline values: CDR1 SQVTM, CDR2 ANQGSEA. CDR3 residues: CSVPTGGQETQYF. In DNA, the CDR3 is TGCAGCGTCCCGACAGGGGGCCAAGAGACCCAGTACTTC.

The V gene is TRBV10-1, the J gene TRBJ1-6; D is unclear. The length of the CDR3 is 13 residues. Trimming removed 8 bases from V and 8 bases from J, with 13 bases in between. In germline, CDR1 is WNHNN, CDR2 SYGVQD (reference sequence). The CDR3 protein is CASGDNPHSPLHF. CDR3 bases: TGCGCCAGCGGAGATAACCCCCATTCACCCCTCCACTTT.

This chain links TRBV18 with TRBJ2-1, with 11 positions matching TRBD2. CDR3 length: 16 residues. CDR1 is KGHSH, CDR2 LQKENI, per germline. V trimming: 3 bases; J trimming: 8 bases; junction bases outside the gene matches: 9. The CDR3 DNA is TGTGCCAGCTCACCTCTTCTAGCGGGGGGTCTGGATGAGCAGTTCTTC. Translating it yields CASSPLLAGGLDEQFF.

This clone appeared a few times. The chain uses TRBV5-1 and TRBJ1-1; D remains unclear. The germline V and J ends were trimmed by 1 base and 1 base, with 14 bases remaining between them. This CDR3 is 16 amino acids long. The germline CDR1 and CDR2 sequences are SGHRS and YFSETQ. The CDR3 loop is CASSLMVGETNTEAFF. As DNA, the CDR3 is TGCGCCAGCAGCTTGATGGTCGGGGAGACGAACACTGAAGCTTTCTTT.

The chain has TRBV27 and TRBJ1-1, with 8 bases fitting TRBD1. This CDR3 spans 18 amino acids. In germline, CDR1 is MNHEY, CDR2 SMNVEV (reference sequence). The ends lost 5 bases at V and 7 bases at J; junction bases unmatched: 21. DNA for the CDR3: TGTGCCAGCAGTCAAGGAGACCCAACCAAGGACAGGGAGCTTGAAGCTTTCTTT. This gives the protein CASSQGDPTKDRELEAFF.